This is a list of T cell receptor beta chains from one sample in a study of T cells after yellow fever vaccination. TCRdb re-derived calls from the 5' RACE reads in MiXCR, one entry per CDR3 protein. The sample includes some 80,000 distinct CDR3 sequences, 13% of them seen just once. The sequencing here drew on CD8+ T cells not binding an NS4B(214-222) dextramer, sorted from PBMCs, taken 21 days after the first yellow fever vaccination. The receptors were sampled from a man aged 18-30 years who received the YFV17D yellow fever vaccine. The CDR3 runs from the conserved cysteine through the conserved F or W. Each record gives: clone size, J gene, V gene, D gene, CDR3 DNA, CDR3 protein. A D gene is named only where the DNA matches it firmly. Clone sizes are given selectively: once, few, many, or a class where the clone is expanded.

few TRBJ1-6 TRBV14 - TGTGCCAGCAGCCAAGATATACCAGTGCCACATTCACCCCTCCACTTT CASSQDIPVPHSPLHF
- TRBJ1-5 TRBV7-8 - TGTGCCAGCAGCTTAGCGATGGGTCGGGGCTCTCAGCCCCAGCATTTT CASSLAMGRGSQPQHF
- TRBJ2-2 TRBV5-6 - TGTGCCAGCAGCTTAGGTGGCAGGCCGAACACCGGGGAGCTGTTTTTT CASSLGGRPNTGELFF
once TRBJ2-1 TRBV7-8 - TGTGCCAGCAGCTTAGAGGGTGGGGTCTACAATGAGCCGTTCTTC CASSLEGGVYNEPFF
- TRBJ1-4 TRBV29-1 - TGCAGCGTTGATGGTGGGACGGATAATGAAAAACTGTTTTTT CSVDGGTDNEKLFF
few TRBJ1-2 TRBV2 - TGTGCCAGCAGTTTCCGGCCTACAGAGAACTATGGCTACACCTTC CASSFRPTENYGYTF
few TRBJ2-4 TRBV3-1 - TGTGCCAGCAGCCACAGACAATGGGGGACCGTAGCCAAAAACATTCAGTACTTC CASSHRQWGTVAKNIQYF
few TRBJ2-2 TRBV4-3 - TGCGCCAGCAGCCATTCAGCGGCCAACCGAGGTGACACCGGGGAGCTGTTTTTT CASSHSAANRGDTGELFF
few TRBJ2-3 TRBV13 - TGTGCCAGCAGATCCGGGACTACGCAGTATTTT CASRSGTTQYF
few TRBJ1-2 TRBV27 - TGTGCCAGCAGCCAGGGACCTGAAGGGAGCTACACCTTC CASSQGPEGSYTF
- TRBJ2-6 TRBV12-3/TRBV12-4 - TGTGCCAGCAGTTTTTTAGGCTCTGGGGCCAACGTCCTGACTTTC CASSFLGSGANVLTF
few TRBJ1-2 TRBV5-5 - TGTGCCAGCAGCCCCCCCGACAGGAGCTATGGCTACACCTTC CASSPPDRSYGYTF
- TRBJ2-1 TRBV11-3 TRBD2 TGTGCCAGCAGCCGAGATGGGACTAGCGGCTACAATGAGCAGTTCTTC CASSRDGTSGYNEQFF
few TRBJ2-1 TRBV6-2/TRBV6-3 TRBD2 TGTGCCAGCAGGACGACCAAAGCGGGGGGTAACAATGAGCAGTTCTTC CASRTTKAGGNNEQFF
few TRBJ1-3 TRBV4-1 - TGCGCCAGCAGCCAAGTATTAGGTGGAAACACCATATATTTT CASSQVLGGNTIYF
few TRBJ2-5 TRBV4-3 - TGCGCCAGCAGCCAAGATCTAGTCCAGGAGACCCAGTACTTC CASSQDLVQETQYF
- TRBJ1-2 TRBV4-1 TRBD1 TGCGCCAGCAGCCAAAACTTCTGGGACAGAGACTATGGCTACACCTTC CASSQNFWDRDYGYTF
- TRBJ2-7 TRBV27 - TGTGCCAGCAGTTTATCCGGGCAGATGTTCTACGAGCAGTACTTC CASSLSGQMFYEQYF